This entry is about one TCR beta chain. As yet, its antigen is unknown. 5'RACE template switching built TCR beta cDNA with unique molecular identifiers. Reanalyzing the 5' RACE reads, TCRdb keeps one entry per CDR3 protein, without DNA. The repertoire table contains 150,000 to 170,000 distinct CDR3 sequences. These data belong to a study of T cells expressing NK-cell markers. Study-wide results and limits: The dominant NKG2C+ clonotypes represented about 1.0-7.5% of CD8+ T cells in five or six donors. A handful of donors likewise had their CD3+CD56-NKG2C+ fraction led by these clonotypes.

The TCR comes from a woman aged 50 to 65 in good health. Source material: blood T cells: a sorted CD56 or NKG2C T cell subset, CD4+ or CD8+ T cells, or bulk PBMC T cells (not recorded which).

Here the CDR3 reads CASSREGQGTDTQYF. The genes are TRBV13 and TRBJ2-3; the D call from TCRdb, TRBD1, cannot be confirmed without DNA. The CDR3 loop spans 15 amino acids. Germline lookup yields CDR1 PRHDT and CDR2 FYEKMQ (reference sequence).